This T cell receptor (beta chain) originates from a study of blood T cell repertoires in COVID-19. Whole-study context: Some COVID-19 samples were acute and others convalescent; all came from the United States, Italy and Spain.

Authors' analysis steps: Estimation of nucleated cell counts relied on the amplification of reference gene primers. Profiling relied on immunoSEQ multiplex PCR, and the TCRdb table lists in-frame clones only, not all of them. V and J calls and clone size follow that table, whereas D and trimming were derived from the DNA. The sample lists about 240,000 clones, just under 85% occurring once. V trimming: 3 bases; J trimming: 5 bases; junction bases outside the gene matches: 11. Germline CDR1 is SGHKS and CDR2 is YYEKEE (reference sequence). CDR3 length: 15 residues. The sequenced sample was peripheral blood. The TCR was taken from an elderly woman with acute or convalescent COVID-19. J is TRBJ2-7 and V is TRBV5-5; 7 nucleotides align to TRBD1. The CDR3 DNA sequence: TGTGCCAGCAGCTCCCGGGACAGATCGATTGACGAGCAGTACTTC. Protein sequence: CASSSRDRSIDEQYF.